This is a list of T cell receptor beta chains from one sample in a study of OX40 agonist ivuxolimab in advanced cancers. The table came from immunoSEQ multiplex PCR; TCRdb's copy has only in-frame clones and leaves some out. The data contain some 95,000 clones, 70% to 90% of them singletons. The sample was CD4+ or CD8+ T cells sorted from blood, taken in a trial of the OX40 agonist ivuxolimab. These receptors all stem from an adult with an advanced solid tumor such as melanoma, head and neck, liver or kidney cancer. Each CDR3 is given with its conserved first and last residue. Each record gives: clone size, J gene, D gene, V gene, CDR3 DNA, CDR3 protein. The D gene is left open where the match is weak. Clone size is not always given. Where it is, it says once, few, many or a class for expanded clones.

clone size: -
J gene: TRBJ2-4
D gene: -
V gene: TRBV28
CDR3 DNA: TGTGCCAGCATCGGGGGAACCAAAAACATTCAGTACTTC
CDR3 protein: CASIGGTKNIQYF

clone size: -
J gene: TRBJ1-1
D gene: TRBD1
V gene: TRBV9
CDR3 DNA: TGTGCCAGCAGCTATGGGACAGGGAGGGAGAACACTGAAGCTTTCTTT
CDR3 protein: CASSYGTGRENTEAFF

clone size: once
J gene: TRBJ1-1
D gene: -
V gene: TRBV5-1
CDR3 DNA: TGCGCCAGCAGCTTGGGACTAACGTCGGAAGCTTTCTTT
CDR3 protein: CASSLGLTSEAFF

clone size: -
J gene: TRBJ1-6
D gene: TRBD1
V gene: TRBV5-1
CDR3 DNA: TGCGCCAGCAGCCTCGGGACAGGGGTGAGTTCACCCCTCCACTTT
CDR3 protein: CASSLGTGVSSPLHF

clone size: -
J gene: TRBJ2-1
D gene: TRBD2
V gene: TRBV9
CDR3 DNA: TGTGCCAGCAGCGTGTCAGGGGCGGGAGGGCCAGGTGAGCAGTTCTTC
CDR3 protein: CASSVSGAGGPGEQFF

clone size: -
J gene: TRBJ1-5
D gene: -
V gene: TRBV10-3
CDR3 DNA: TGTGCCACCAGGGAGCCCCCCAATCAGCCCCAGCATTTT
CDR3 protein: CATREPPNQPQHF

clone size: -
J gene: TRBJ1-4
D gene: -
V gene: TRBV6-1
CDR3 DNA: TGTGCCAGCAGTACTATCAGGGGTACTAATGAAAAACTGTTTTTT
CDR3 protein: CASSTIRGTNEKLFF

clone size: -
J gene: TRBJ1-1
D gene: -
V gene: TRBV25-1
CDR3 DNA: TGTGCCAGCAGCTTACAGGGCACTGAAGCTTTCTTT
CDR3 protein: CASSLQGTEAFF

clone size: -
J gene: TRBJ1-1
D gene: -
V gene: TRBV5-1
CDR3 DNA: TGCGCCAGCAGCTTGATGGGGAACACTGAAGCTTTCTTT
CDR3 protein: CASSLMGNTEAFF

clone size: -
J gene: TRBJ2-1
D gene: TRBD2
V gene: TRBV5-4
CDR3 DNA: TGTGCCAGCAGCTTGGTGGGACTAGCGGTCCACAATGAGCAGTTCTTC
CDR3 protein: CASSLVGLAVHNEQFF

clone size: -
J gene: TRBJ2-5
D gene: -
V gene: TRBV30
CDR3 DNA: TGTGCCTGGAGTATCAGTGGCGGGGAGACCCAGTACTTC
CDR3 protein: CAWSISGGETQYF